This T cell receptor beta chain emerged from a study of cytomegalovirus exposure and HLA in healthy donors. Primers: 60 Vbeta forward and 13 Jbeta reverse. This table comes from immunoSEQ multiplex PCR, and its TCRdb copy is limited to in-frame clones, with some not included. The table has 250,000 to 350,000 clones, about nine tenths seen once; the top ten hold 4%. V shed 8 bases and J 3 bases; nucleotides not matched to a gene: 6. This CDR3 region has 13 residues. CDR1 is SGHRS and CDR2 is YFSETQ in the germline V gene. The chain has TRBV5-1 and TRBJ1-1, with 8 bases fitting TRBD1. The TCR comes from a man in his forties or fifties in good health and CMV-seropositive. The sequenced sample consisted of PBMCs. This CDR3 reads CASSRQGHTEAFF. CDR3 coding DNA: TGCGCCAGTTCTAGACAGGGGCACACTGAAGCTTTCTTT.